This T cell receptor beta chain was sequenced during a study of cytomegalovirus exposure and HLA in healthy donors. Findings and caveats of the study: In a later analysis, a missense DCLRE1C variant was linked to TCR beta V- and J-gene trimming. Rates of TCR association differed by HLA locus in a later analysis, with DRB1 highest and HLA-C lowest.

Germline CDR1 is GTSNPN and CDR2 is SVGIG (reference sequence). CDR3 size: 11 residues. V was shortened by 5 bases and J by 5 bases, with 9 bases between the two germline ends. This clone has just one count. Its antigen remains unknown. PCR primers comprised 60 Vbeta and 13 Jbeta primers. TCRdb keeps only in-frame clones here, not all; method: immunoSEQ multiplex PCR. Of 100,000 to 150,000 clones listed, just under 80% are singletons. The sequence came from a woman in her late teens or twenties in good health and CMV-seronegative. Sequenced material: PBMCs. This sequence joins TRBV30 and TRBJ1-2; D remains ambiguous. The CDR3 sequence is CAWGGGYGYTF. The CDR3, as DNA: TGTGCCTGGGGAGGAGGTTATGGCTACACCTTC.